This T cell receptor (beta chain) is from a study of blood T cell repertoires in COVID-19. Study summary: Whether acute or convalescent, the COVID-19 samples came from the United States, Italy and Spain. PBMCs, B-cell-depleted T cells, or T cells provided the cDNA or gDNA that made up the material.

The CDR3 consists of 12 residues. Trimming stripped 3 bases from V and 7 bases from J, with 10 bases between. This clone was picked up a small number of times. How the authors handled the data: Estimation of nucleated cell counts relied on the amplification of reference gene primers. Measured with immunoSEQ multiplex PCR; TCRdb has only the in-frame clones, and not every one. D and trimming come from the DNA, and the V and J calls and clone size come from that table. This table holds about 74,000 clones, 90% found once. V usage is TRBV12-3 or TRBV12-4 and J usage is TRBJ2-7; weak D call: TRBD1 (6 bases). Sequencing used peripheral blood. The clonotype originates from a man aged 45-60 years with acute or convalescent COVID-19. CDR3 sequence reads: CASSFEGGEQYF. For the CDR3, the DNA is TGTGCCAGCAGTTTTGAAGGGGGAGAGCAGTACTTC.